This T cell receptor (beta chain) was found in a study of blood T cell repertoires in COVID-19. The overall study: PBMCs, B-cell-depleted T cells, or T cells were the source of the cDNA or gDNA that made up the material.

Here immunoSEQ multiplex PCR was the method, and the copy in TCRdb shows in-frame clones only, minus some. This table has roughly 49,000 clones, 75% to 90% appearing once. The sample consisted of peripheral blood. This clonotype originated in a human donor in a cohort sampled during active COVID-19.

In DNA form, the CDR3 reads TGTGCCAGCAGCTTATGGGCCTTCTCGGCCTCTAATGAAAAACTGTTTTTT. This sequence encodes CASSLWAFSASNEKLFF. The V gene is TRBV7-2, the J gene TRBJ1-4; D is ambiguous. The CDR3 is 17 amino acids. Germline CDR1 and CDR2: SGHTA and FQGNSA. Trimming shortened V by 2 bases and J by 3 bases, and 16 bases separated the two germline ends. Variable domain in full (rest from reference TRBV7-2 and TRBJ1-4): GAGVSQSPSNKVTEKGKDVELRCDPISGHTALYWYRQSLGQGLEFLIYFQGNSAPDKSGLPSDRFSAERTGGSVSTLTIQRTQQEDSAVYLCASSLWAFSASNEKLFFGSGTQLSVL.